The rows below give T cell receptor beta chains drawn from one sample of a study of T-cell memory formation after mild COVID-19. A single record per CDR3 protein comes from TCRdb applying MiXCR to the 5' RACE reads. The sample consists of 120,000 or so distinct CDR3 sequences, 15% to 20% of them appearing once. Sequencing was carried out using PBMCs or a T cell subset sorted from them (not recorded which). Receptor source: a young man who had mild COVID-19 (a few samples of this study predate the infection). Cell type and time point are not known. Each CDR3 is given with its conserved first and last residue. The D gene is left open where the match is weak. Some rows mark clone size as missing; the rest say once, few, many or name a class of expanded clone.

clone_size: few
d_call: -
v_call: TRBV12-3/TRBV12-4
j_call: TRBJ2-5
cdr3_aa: CASSPSGGQKKETQYF
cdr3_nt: TGTGCCAGCAGTCCCAGCGGGGGACAGAAAAAAGAGACCCAGTACTTC

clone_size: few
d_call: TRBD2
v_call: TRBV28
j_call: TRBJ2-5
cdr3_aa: CASRPTSGDQETQYF
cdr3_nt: TGTGCCAGCAGACCGACTAGCGGGGACCAAGAGACCCAGTACTTC

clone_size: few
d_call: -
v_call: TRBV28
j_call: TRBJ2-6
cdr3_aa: CASSSQGRSGANVLTF
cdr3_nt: TGTGCCAGCAGCTCCCAAGGGCGCTCTGGGGCCAACGTCCTGACTTTC

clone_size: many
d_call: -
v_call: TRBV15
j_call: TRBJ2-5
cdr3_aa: CATSRGPRVETQYF
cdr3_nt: TGTGCCACCAGCAGGGGACCTCGGGTAGAGACCCAGTACTTC

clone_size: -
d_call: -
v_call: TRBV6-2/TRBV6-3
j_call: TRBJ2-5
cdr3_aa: CASSRRAAHEQYF
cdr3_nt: TGTGCCAGCAGCCGGCGAGCGGCCCATGAGCAGTACTTC

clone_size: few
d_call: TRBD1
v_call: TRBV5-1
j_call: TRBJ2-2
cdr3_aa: CASSSGQGLGELFF
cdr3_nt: TGCGCCAGCAGCTCCGGACAGGGGCTCGGGGAGCTGTTTTTT

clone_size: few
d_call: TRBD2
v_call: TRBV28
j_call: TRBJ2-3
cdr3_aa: CASGPGTSQRTQYF
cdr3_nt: TGTGCCAGTGGCCCCGGGACTAGCCAGAGGACGCAGTATTTT

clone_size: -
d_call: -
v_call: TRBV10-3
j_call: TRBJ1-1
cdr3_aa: CAISRAREDTEAFF
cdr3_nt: TGTGCCATCAGTAGGGCCAGGGAGGACACTGAAGCTTTCTTT

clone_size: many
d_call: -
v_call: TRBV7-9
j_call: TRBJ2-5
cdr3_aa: CASSLNGGYRETQYF
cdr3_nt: TGTGCCAGCAGCTTGAATGGCGGTTACAGGGAGACCCAGTACTTC

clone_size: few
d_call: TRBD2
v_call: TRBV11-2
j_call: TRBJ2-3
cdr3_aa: CASSLIPRAGGTDTQYF
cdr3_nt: TGTGCCAGCAGCTTAATCCCCAGAGCGGGGGGCACAGATACGCAGTATTTT

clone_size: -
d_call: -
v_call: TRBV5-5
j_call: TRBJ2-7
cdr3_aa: CASSLTGSNYEQYF
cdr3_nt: TGTGCCAGCAGCTTGACAGGCTCAAACTACGAGCAGTACTTC

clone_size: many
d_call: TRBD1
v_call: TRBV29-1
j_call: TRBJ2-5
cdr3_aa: CSVGDRVETQYF
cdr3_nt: TGCAGCGTGGGTGACAGGGTAGAGACCCAGTACTTC

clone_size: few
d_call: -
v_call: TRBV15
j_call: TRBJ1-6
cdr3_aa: CATSREGGNGSPLHF
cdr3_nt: TGTGCCACCAGCAGAGAGGGAGGGAACGGTTCACCCCTCCACTTT

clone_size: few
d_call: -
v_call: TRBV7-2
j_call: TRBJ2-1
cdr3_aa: CASSFGPVRYNEQFF
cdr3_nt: TGTGCCAGCAGCTTCGGGCCAGTACGGTACAATGAGCAGTTCTTC

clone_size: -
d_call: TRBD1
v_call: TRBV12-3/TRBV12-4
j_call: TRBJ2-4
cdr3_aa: CARGGAGPLLAKNIQYF
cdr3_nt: TGTGCCAGAGGGGGCGCAGGACCTTTACTAGCCAAAAACATTCAGTACTTC

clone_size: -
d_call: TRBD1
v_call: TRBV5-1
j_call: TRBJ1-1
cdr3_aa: CASSPRQGAEAFF
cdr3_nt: TGCGCCAGCAGCCCGAGACAGGGCGCCGAAGCTTTCTTT

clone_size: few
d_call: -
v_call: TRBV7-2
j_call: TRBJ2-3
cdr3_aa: CASSNHGGTDTQYF
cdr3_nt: TGTGCCAGCAGCAACCATGGTGGCACAGATACGCAGTATTTT

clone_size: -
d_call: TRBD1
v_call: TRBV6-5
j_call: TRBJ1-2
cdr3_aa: CASSYSRGYGYTF
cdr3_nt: TGTGCCAGCAGTTACTCCAGGGGGTATGGCTACACCTTC

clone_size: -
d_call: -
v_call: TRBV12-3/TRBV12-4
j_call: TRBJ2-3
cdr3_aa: CASSLAVGFTDTQYF
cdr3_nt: TGTGCCAGCAGTTTAGCAGTGGGCTTCACAGATACGCAGTATTTT

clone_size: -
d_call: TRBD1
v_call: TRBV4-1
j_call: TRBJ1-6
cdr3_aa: CASSQTPGQGSSYNSPLHF
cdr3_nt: TGCGCCAGCAGCCAAACACCGGGACAGGGGAGCTCCTATAATTCACCCCTCCACTTT

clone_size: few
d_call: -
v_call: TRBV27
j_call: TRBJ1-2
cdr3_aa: CASSSSVLTTYYGYTF
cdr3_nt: TGTGCCAGCAGTTCGTCGGTCCTGACAACTTACTATGGCTACACCTTC

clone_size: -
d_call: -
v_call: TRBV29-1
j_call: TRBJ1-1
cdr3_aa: CSVEDLWRAFF
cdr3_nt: TGCAGCGTTGAAGATCTTTGGCGAGCTTTCTTT

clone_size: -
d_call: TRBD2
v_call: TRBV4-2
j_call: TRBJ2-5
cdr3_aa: CASSQDGTSGGRETQYF
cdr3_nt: TGTGCCAGCAGCCAAGATGGCACTAGCGGGGGGAGAGAGACCCAGTACTTC

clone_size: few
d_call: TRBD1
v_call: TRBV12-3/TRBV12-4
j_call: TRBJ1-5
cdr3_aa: CASRGQGDNQPQHF
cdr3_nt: TGTGCCAGCAGGGGACAGGGGGACAATCAGCCCCAGCATTTT

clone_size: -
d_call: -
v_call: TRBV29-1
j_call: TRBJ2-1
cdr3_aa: CSVWDTSSYNEQFF
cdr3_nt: TGCAGCGTTTGGGACACAAGCTCCTACAATGAGCAGTTCTTC

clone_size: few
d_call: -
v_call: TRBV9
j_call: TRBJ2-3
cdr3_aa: CASSVGRVGGTDTQYF
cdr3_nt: TGTGCCAGCAGCGTAGGGAGGGTTGGGGGCACAGATACGCAGTATTTT

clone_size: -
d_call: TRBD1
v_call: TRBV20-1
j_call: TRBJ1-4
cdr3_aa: CSATWTGNEKLFF
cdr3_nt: TGCAGTGCTACCTGGACAGGGAATGAAAAACTGTTTTTT

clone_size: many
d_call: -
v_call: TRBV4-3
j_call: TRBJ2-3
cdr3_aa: CASSQSGGFYGTQYF
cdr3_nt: TGCGCCAGCAGCCAGTCAGGCGGGTTCTACGGTACGCAGTATTTT

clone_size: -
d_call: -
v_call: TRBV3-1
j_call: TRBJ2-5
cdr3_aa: CASSQRLQETQYF
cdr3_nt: TGTGCCAGCAGCCAGAGACTCCAAGAGACCCAGTACTTC

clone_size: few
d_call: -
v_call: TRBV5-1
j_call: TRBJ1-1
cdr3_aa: CASSLAGIGEAFF
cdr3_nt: TGCGCCAGCAGCTTGGCAGGGATTGGTGAAGCTTTCTTT

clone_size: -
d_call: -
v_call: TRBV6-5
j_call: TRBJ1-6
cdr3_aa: CASSYRGLSPLHF
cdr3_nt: TGTGCCAGCAGTTACCGGGGGCTTTCACCCCTCCACTTT